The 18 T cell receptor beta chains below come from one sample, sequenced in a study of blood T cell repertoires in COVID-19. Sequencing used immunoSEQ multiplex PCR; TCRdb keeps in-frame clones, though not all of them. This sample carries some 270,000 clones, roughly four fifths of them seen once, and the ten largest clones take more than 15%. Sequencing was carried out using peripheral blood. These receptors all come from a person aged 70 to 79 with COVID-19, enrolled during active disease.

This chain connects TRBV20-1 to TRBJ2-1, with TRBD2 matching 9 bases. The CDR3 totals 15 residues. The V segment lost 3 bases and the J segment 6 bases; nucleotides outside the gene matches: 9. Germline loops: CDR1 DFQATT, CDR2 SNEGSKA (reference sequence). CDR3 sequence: CSASTAGGAFNEQFF. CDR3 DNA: TGCAGTGCTAGTACAGCGGGAGGTGCCTTCAATGAGCAGTTCTTC.

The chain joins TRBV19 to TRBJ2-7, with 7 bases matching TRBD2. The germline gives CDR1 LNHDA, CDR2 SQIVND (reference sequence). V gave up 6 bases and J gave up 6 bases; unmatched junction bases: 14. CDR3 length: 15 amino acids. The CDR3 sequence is CASSTTGIAGVEQYF. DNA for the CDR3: TGTGCCAGTAGCACAACAGGAATTGCGGGAGTCGAGCAGTACTTC.

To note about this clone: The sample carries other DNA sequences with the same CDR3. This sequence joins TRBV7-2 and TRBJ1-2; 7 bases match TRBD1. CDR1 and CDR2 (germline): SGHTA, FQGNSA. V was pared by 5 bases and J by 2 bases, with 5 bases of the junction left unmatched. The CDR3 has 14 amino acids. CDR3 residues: CASSKPGQNYGYTF. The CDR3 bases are TGTGCCAGCAGCAAGCCGGGACAGAACTATGGCTACACCTTC.

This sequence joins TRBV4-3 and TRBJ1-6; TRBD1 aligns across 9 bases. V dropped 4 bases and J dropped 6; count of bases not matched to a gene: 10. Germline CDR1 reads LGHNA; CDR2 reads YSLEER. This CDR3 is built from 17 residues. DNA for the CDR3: TGCGCCAGCAGCCGTACAATACAGGGGGCCGGTAATTCACCCCTCCACTTT. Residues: CASSRTIQGAGNSPLHF.

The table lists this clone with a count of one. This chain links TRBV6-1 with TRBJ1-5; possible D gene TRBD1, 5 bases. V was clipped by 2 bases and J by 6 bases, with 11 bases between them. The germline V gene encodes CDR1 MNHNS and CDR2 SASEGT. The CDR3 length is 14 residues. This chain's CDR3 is CASSELSGLQPQHF. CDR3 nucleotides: TGTGCCAGCAGTGAACTTTCAGGGCTTCAGCCCCAGCATTTT.

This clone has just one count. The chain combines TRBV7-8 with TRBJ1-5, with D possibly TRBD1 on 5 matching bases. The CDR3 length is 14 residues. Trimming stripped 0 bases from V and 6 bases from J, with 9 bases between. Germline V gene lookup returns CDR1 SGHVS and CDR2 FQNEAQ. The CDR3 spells CASSLAGAGQPQHF. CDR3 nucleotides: TGTGCCAGCAGCTTAGCAGGGGCCGGTCAGCCCCAGCATTTT.

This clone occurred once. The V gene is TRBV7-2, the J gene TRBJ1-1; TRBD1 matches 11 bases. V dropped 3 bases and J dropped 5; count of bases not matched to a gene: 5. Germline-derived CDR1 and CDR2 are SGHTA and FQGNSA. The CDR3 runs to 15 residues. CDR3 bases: TGTGCCAGCAGCTTGAGGGACAGGGGGGGAACTGAAGCTTTCTTT. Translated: CASSLRDRGGTEAFF.

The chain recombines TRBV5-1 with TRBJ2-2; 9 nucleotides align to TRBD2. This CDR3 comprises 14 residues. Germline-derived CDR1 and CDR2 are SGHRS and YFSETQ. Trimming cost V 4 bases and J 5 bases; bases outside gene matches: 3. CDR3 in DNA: TGCGCCAGCAGCCTTACTAGCGGGACCGGGGAGCTGTTTTTT. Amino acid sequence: CASSLTSGTGELFF.

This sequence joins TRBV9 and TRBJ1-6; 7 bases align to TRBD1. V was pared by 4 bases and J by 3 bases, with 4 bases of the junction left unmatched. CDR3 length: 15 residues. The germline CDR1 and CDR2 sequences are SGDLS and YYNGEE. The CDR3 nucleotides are TGTGCCAGCAGCTCAGGGACAGACTATAATTCACCCCTCCACTTT. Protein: CASSSGTDYNSPLHF.

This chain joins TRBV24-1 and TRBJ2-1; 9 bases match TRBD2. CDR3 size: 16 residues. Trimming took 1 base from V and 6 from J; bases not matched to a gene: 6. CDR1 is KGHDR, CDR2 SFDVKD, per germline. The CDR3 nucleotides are TGTGCCACCAGTGATTTTCAGCGGGAGGAAGTCAATGAGCAGTTCTTC. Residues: CATSDFQREEVNEQFF.

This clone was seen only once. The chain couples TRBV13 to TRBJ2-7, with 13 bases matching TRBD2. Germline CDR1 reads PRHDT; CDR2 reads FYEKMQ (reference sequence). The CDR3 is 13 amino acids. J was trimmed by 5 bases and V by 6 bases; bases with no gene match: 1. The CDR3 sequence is CASSGLAGDEQYF. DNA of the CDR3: TGTGCCAGCAGTGGACTAGCGGGAGACGAGCAGTACTTC. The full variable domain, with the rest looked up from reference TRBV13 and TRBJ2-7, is AAGVIQSPRHLIKEKRETATLKCYPIPRHDTVYWYQQGPGQDPQFLISFYEKMQSDKGSIPDRFSAQQFSDYHSELNMSSLELGDSALYFCASSGLAGDEQYFGPGTRLTVT.

The CDR3 loop reads CASSTPTGPHTEAFF. The CDR3 DNA reads TGTGCCAGTAGTACACCAACAGGGCCCCACACTGAAGCTTTCTTT. The V and J genes are TRBV19 and TRBJ1-1; tentative D call: TRBD1 (6 bases). CDR3 length: 15 residues. V gave up 4 bases and J gave up 3 bases, with 15 bases separating them. The germline CDR1 and CDR2 sequences are LNHDA and SQIVND (reference sequence).

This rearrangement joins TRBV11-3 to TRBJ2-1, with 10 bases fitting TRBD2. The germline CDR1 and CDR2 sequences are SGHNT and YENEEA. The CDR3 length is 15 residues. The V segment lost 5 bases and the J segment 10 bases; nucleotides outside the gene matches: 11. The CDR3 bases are TGTGCCAGCAGCCTGGGGGTAGCGGGAGGTGTAGAGCAGTTCTTC. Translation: CASSLGVAGGVEQFF.

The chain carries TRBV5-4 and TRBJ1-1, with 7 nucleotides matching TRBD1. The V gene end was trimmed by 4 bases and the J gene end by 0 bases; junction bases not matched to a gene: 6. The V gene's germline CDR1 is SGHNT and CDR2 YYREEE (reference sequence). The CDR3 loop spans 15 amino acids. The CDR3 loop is CASSAKGQLNTEAFF. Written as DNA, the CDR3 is TGTGCCAGCAGCGCGAAGGGACAGCTGAACACTGAAGCTTTCTTT.

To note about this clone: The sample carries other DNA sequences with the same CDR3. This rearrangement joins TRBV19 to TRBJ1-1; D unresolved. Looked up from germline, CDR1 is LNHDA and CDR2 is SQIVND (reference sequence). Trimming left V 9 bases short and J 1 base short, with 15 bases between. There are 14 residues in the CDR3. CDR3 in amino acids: CASRRDRGNTEAFF. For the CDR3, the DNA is TGTGCCAGCAGAAGAGATCGAGGGAACACTGAAGCTTTCTTT.

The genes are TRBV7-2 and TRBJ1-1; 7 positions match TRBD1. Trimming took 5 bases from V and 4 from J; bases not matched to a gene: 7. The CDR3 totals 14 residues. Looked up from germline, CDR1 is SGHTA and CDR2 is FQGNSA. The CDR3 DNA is TGTGCCAGCAGCCAAAACAGGGGCGGCACTGAAGCTTTCTTT. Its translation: CASSQNRGGTEAFF.

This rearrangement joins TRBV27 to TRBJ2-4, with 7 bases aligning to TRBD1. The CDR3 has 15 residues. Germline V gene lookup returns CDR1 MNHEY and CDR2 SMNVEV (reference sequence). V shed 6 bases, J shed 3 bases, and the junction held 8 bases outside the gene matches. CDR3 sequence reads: CASRQPGQNKNIQYF. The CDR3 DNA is TGTGCCAGCAGACAGCCGGGACAGAACAAAAACATTCAGTACTTC.

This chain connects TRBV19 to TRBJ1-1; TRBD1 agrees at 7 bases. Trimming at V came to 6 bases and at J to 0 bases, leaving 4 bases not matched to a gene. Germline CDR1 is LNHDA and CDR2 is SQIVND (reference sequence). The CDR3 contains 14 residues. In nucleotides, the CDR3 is TGTGCCAGTAGACCGGGACAGATGAACACTGAAGCTTTCTTT. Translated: CASRPGQMNTEAFF.